This TCR beta chain was obtained from a study of shared clonotypes between healthy human individuals. Whole-study context: For every donor, three CD4 naive, three CD4 memory, two CD8 naive and one CD8 memory plates were used.

TCRdb's table, derived via immunoSEQ multiplex PCR, lists solely in-frame clones and lacks some. Of about 2.2 million clones listed, approximately 92% are singletons. In the naive CD8 group, cells lacked CD45RO and were positively selected for CCR7, so terminally differentiated effector memory CD45RA+ cells were left out. Those who donated were healthy HIV-negative adults, with no recent acute infections or vaccinations reported. The CDR3 runs to 17 residues. CDR1 LNHDA and CDR2 SQIVND come from the germline V gene (reference sequence). V lost 3 bases to trimming and J lost 0 bases, with 15 bases between them.

The sequencing input was naive CD8+ T cells from PBMCs. The V call is TRBV19, the J call TRBJ2-1; weak D call: TRBD2 (6 bases). The TCR sequence derives from a man between 18 and 35 years old in good health. Some clones in this sample may be carry-over from other donors' samples. DNA for the CDR3: TGTGCCAGTAGTATGGGACTCCGGGGGAGCTCCTACAATGAGCAGTTCTTC. Encoded protein: CASSMGLRGSSYNEQFF.